This TCR beta chain was retrieved from a study of T cell repertoires in cytomegalovirus infection. For the study at large: Well-studied HLA-B-restricted CMV epitopes were used in the study alongside recently identified HLA-C-restricted ones. CMV infection plus the matching HLA type was flagged by public TCR beta signatures.

With respect to this clonotype: Antigen unknown.

V lost 7 bases and J lost 2, with 15 bases in between. The CDR3 consists of 15 residues. Germline V CDR1 and CDR2: MNHEY, SVGAGI. Using its own MiXCR run on the reads, TCRdb lists one record per CDR3 protein. The table includes about 920,000 distinct CDR3 sequences, approximately 31% detected once. Findings and limits, study-wide: CMV carriers with the relevant HLA were identified by cumulative public TCR beta family frequency. HLA-C-restricted CMV-specific TCR beta clonotypes were dominant in the ex vivo response.

The sequence derives from a human donor in good health (CMV status not recorded). Some clones in this sample may be carry-over from other donors' samples. V is TRBV6-5 and J is TRBJ2-1, with D maybe TRBD2 (6 bases). The sample in question was cultured CD8+ T cells from PBMCs, obtained from culture after CMV antigen stimulation. This chain's CDR3 is CASTGGGGPYNEQFF. The CDR3 DNA sequence: TGTGCCAGCACCGGGGGAGGAGGGCCCTACAATGAGCAGTTCTTC.